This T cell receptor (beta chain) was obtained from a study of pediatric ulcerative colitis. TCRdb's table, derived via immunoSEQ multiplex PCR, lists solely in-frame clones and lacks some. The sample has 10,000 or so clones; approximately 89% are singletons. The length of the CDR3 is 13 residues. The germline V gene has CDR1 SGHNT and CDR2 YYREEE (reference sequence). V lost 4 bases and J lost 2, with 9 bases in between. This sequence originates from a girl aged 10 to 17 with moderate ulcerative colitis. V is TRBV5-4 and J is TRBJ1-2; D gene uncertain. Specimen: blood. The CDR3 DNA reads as TGTGCCAGCAGCGTCATAGGAAACTATGGCTACACCTTC. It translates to CASSVIGNYGYTF.